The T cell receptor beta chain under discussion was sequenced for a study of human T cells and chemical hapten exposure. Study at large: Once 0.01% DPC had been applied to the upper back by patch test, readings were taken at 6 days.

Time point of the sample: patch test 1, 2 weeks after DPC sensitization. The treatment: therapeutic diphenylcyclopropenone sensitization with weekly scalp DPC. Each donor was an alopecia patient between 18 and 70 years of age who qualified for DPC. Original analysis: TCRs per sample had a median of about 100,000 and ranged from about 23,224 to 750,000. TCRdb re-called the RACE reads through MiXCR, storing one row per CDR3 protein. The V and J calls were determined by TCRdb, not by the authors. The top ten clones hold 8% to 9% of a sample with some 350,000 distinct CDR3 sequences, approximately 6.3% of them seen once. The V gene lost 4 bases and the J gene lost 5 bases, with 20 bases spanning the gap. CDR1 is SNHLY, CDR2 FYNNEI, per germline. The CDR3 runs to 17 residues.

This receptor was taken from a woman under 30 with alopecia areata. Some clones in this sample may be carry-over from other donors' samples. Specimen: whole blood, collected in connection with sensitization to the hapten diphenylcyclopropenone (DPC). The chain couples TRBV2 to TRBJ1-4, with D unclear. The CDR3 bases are TGTGCCAGCAGTGTACCCACACACAGAATCCTGAATGAAAAACTGTTTTTT. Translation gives CASSVPTHRILNEKLFF.